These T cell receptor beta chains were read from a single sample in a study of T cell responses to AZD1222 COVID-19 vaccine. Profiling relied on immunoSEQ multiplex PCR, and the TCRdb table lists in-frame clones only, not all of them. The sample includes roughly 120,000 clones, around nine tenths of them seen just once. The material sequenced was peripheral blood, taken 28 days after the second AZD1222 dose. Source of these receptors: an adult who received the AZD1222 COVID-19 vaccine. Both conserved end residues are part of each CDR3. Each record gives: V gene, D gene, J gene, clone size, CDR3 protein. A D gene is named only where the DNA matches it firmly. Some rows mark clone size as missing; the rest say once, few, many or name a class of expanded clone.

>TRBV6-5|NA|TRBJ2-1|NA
CASLGTQGNEQFF
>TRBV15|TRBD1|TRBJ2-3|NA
CATSRAGTGGYTDTQYF
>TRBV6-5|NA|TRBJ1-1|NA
CASNSPWAGTEAFF
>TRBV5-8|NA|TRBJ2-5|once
CASSLGGTSRETQYF
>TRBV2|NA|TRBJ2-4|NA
CASSVEAKNIQYF
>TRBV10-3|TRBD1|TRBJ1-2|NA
CAISEPGTGSNYGYTF
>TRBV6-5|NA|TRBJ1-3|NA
CASRGGNTIYF
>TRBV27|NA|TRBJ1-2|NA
CASRTGYHGYTF
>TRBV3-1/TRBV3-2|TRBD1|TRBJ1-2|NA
CASSLSSDRGDGYTF
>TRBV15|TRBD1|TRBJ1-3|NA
CATSSGTGSGNTIYF
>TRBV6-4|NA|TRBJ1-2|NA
CASSDTDNYGYTF
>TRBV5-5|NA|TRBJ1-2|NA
CASSLETYSNYGYTF
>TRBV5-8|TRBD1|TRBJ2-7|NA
CASSVPGTVTYEQYF
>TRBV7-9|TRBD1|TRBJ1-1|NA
CASSSTGTGGAAFF
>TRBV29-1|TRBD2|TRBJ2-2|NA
CSVIGTSGSGYTGELFF
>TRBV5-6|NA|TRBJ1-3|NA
CASSSGNSGNTIYF
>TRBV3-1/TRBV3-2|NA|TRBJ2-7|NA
CASSLTWRSGDEQYF
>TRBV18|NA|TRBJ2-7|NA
CASSPLRSSPYEQYF
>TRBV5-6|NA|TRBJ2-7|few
CASSLNIEQYF
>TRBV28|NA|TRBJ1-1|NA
CASSFGNGPRNTEAFF
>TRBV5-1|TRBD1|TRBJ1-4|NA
CASSRDSGNEKLFF
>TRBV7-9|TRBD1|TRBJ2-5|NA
CASSLTPYRGRETQYF
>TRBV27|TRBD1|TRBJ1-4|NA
CASSSGTGRTNEKLFF
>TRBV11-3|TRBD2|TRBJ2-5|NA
CATYSGTSQETQYF
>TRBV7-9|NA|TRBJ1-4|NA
CASSYRAGGGRNEKLFF
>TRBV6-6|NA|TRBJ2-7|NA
CASSYSGGGAGEQYF
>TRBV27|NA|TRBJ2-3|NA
CASSSERTDTQYF
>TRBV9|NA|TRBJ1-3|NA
CASSLSRNTIYF
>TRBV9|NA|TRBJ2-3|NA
CASSVAGQPLDTQYF
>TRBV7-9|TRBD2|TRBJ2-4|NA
CASSLGEGGINIQYF
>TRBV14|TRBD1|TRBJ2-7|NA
CASSRDRVSEQYF
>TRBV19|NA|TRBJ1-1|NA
CASSNQGGYTEAFF
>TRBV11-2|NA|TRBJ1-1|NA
CASSTQVSEAFF
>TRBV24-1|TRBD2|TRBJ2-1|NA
CATSDGLAGTYNEQFF
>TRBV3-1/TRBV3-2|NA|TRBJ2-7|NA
CASSQGPQWDEQYF
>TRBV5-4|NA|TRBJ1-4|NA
CASSLAGDEEKLFF
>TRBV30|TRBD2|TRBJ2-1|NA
CAWSFASGRNEQFF
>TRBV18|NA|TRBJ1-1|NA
CASSSGGGSDTEAFF
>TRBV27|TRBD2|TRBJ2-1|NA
CASSLGRGDEQFF
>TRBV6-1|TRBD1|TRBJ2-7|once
CASSESRGTAYEQYF
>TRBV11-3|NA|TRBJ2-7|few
CASSLEGWGYEQYF
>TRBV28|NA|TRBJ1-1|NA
CASSLSLTEAFF
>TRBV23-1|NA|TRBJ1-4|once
CARSRPATNEKLFF
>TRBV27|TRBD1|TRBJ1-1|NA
CASRRQGRLDTEAFF
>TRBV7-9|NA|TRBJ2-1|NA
CASSPANEQFF
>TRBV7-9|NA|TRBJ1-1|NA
CASRPSGDPEAFF
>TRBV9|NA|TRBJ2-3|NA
CASSVGEGFTDTQYF
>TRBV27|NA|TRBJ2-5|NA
CASSLAETQYF
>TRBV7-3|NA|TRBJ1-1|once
CASSQGPGAAEAFF
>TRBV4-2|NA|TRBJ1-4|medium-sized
CASSQERATNEKLFF
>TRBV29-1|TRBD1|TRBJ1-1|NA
CSASRQGGTEAFF
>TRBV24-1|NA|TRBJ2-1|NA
CATSSAGARNEQFF
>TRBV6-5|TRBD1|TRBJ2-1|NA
CASSPGQGASNEQFF
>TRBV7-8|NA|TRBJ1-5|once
CASSPERGARNQPQHF